A few counts support the clone carrying this TCR beta chain. Its target is unknown. This sample stems from a study of T-cell memory formation after mild COVID-19. Study at large: Clusters of TCRs were largely donor specific.

Whole-study findings and limits: Some responding clones appeared in pre-infection memory, suggesting cross-reactive memory joined. Later expanders leaned CD4+, whereas clones that contracted between day 15 and 85 were balanced CD4/CD8.

TCRdb re-called the 5' RACE reads through MiXCR, storing one row per CDR3 protein. This table holds about half a million distinct CDR3 sequences, roughly 18% found once. The sequence came from an adult woman who had mild COVID-19 (a few samples of this study predate the infection). Cell type and time point are not known. Sample: PBMCs or a T cell subset sorted from them (not recorded which).

This chain's CDR3 is CASTREGRDTQYF. DNA for the CDR3: TGTGCCAGCACGCGGGAGGGCCGGGATACGCAGTATTTT. The chain joins TRBV6-6 to TRBJ2-3; 9 nucleotides agree with TRBD2. Germline V CDR1 and CDR2: MNHNY, SVGAGI (reference sequence). This CDR3 has 13 amino acids. V was clipped by 7 bases and J by 6 bases; unmatched bases: 5.